This passage covers 25 T cell receptor beta chains from one sample sequenced in a study of T cells in Graves' hyperthyroidism and ophthalmopathy (dated by TCRdb to between 2019 and 2020). Library construction relied on multiplex PCR. The instrument was an Illumina HiSeq 2000. The TCR beta CDR3 regions were amplified from the RNA transcripts. The first round of RT-PCR for the TCR CDR3 was performed with the HTBI primer set and the Qiagen OneStep RT-PCR kit. The public reads were reprocessed in TCRdb via fastp at Q25 and MiXCR, keeping in-frame beta chains. Under each unique CDR3 protein, matching rows form one entry showing the most common genes and DNA. The sample has approximately 400,000 distinct CDR3 sequences on record, around 14% of them singletons. The ten most abundant clones make up 30% to 35% of the sample. The specimen sequenced was blood. These receptor sequences come from a woman between 25 and 40 years old with Graves' hyperthyroidism.

The chain combines TRBV5-1 with TRBJ1-5; tentatively, D is TRBD1 (5 bases). This CDR3 has 15 residues. V was shortened by 4 bases and J by 4 bases, with 15 bases between the two germline ends. The germline V gene encodes CDR1 SGHRS and CDR2 YFSETQ. The CDR3 loop is CASSPGGIRNQPQHF. DNA for the CDR3: TGCGCCAGCAGCCCGGGGGGGATACGAAATCAGCCCCAGCATTTT. Combining the CDR3 with reference TRBV5-1 and TRBJ1-5 gives the whole variable domain KAGVTQTPRYLIKTRGQQVTLSCSPISGHRSVSWYQQTPGQGLQFLFEYFSETQRNKGNFPGRFSGRQFSNSRSEMNVSTLELGDSALYLCASSPGGIRNQPQHFGDGTRLSIL.

This clonotype was counted at least ten times. The chain couples TRBV12-3 or TRBV12-4 to TRBJ2-3; D is possibly TRBD2 (6 bases). The CDR3 loop spans 12 amino acids. Trimming removed 6 bases from V and 11 bases from J, with 15 bases in between. In nucleotides, the CDR3 is TGTGCCAGCAGGGACCGGGACTTCAGGCAGTATTTT. Its translation is CASRDRDFRQYF.

As to this clonotype: It may be a read error: a sequence one base away is much more abundant. This chain connects TRBV20-1 to TRBJ2-1; D is perhaps TRBD2 (5 bases). Germline V lookup: CDR1 DFQATT, CDR2 SNEGSKA (reference sequence). Trimming shortened V by 6 bases and J by 2 bases, and 8 bases separated the two germline ends. The CDR3 runs 12 residues. CDR3 sequence reads: CSATRAYNEQFF. DNA of the CDR3: TGCAGTGCCACTAGAGCCTACAATGAGCAGTTCTTC.

This clonotype was observed a handful of times. This may be a read error: a much more frequent sequence differs by one nucleotide. The chain has TRBV12-3 or TRBV12-4 and TRBJ2-1; 7 nucleotides match TRBD2. J gave up 7 bases and V 6 bases, and 9 bases lay outside the gene matches. The CDR3 length is 14 residues. CDR3 nucleotide sequence: TGTGCCAGCAGCCGACCAGCGGGACCAAATGAGCAGTTCTTC. Protein product: CASSRPAGPNEQFF.

On this clonotype: Germline and junction disagree at one end, which may indicate a read error. This CDR3 is CSARTSLPEGTGELVF. In DNA, the CDR3 is TGCAGTGCTAGGACTAGCCTCCCCGAAGGCACCGGGGAGCTGGTTTTT. The chain employs TRBV20-1 and TRBJ2-2, with 7 bases fitting TRBD2. CDR1 DFQATT and CDR2 SNEGSKA come from the germline V gene (reference sequence). This CDR3 contains 16 residues.

This clonotype was seen a handful of times. The CDR3 DNA follows: TGTGCCTGGAGTACCGGACAGCTGAACACTGAAGCTTTCTTT. Amino acid sequence: CAWSTGQLNTEAFF. The chain carries TRBV30 and TRBJ1-1; a weak D match, TRBD1 (6 bases). The CDR3 consists of 14 residues. Trimming left V 2 bases short and J 0 bases short, with 10 bases between. Germline CDR1 and CDR2: GTSNPN and SVGIG (reference sequence).

This clonotype was seen many times. V and J are TRBV20-1 and TRBJ2-7, with 7 bases aligning to TRBD1. The V and J ends lost 0 bases and 0 bases, in that order; junction bases with no gene match: 8. The CDR3 sequence is 16 residues long. The V gene's germline CDR1 is DFQATT and CDR2 SNEGSKA (reference sequence). CDR3 DNA: TGCAGTGCTAGAGATCCGGTGACAGGGAGCTCCTACGAGCAGTACTTC. Translated: CSARDPVTGSSYEQYF.

There are a few counts of this clonotype. This sequence joins TRBV19 and TRBJ2-1; 9 nucleotides align to TRBD2. The CDR3 runs 16 residues. CDR1 and CDR2 (germline): LNHDA, SQIVND (reference sequence). V lost 3 bases to trimming and J lost 2 bases; unmatched junction nucleotides: 5. This chain's CDR3 is CASSILAGSPYNEQFF. The CDR3 DNA follows: TGTGCCAGTAGTATTCTAGCGGGGTCCCCCTACAATGAGCAGTTCTTC.

Only a few counts were recorded for this clonotype. This sequence joins TRBV19 and TRBJ1-1, with a weak D call TRBD1 (5 bases). Germline V CDR1 and CDR2: LNHDA, SQIVND (reference sequence). This CDR3 contains 13 residues. V dropped 7 bases and J dropped 10 bases, with 19 bases sitting between them. The CDR3 is CASIGLGPGGAFF. The CDR3, as DNA: TGTGCCAGTATCGGTCTGGGGCCGGGGGGAGCTTTCTTT.

Ten or more counts support this clonotype. The V call is TRBV3-1, the J call TRBJ1-1; D unclear. CDR3 length: 12 residues. Germline assignment: CDR1 LGHDT and CDR2 YNNKEL (reference sequence). V was pared by 1 base and J by 10 bases, with 10 bases between. The CDR3 DNA follows: TGTGCCAGCAGCCAAGCGGGAACTACAGCTTTCTTT. Translating gives CASSQAGTTAFF.

This clonotype has more than one count but fewer than ten. Germline is not matched at one junction end, which may reflect a read error. The V call is TRBV6-1, the J call TRBJ1-2; the D is unclear. The length of the CDR3 is 12 residues. Germline V gene lookup returns CDR1 MNHNS and CDR2 SASEGT. The CDR3 DNA is TGTGCCGGCAGTGAAGTTAACTATGGCTACACCTTC. Protein: CAGSEVNYGYTF.

V gene TRBV10-1 combines with J gene TRBJ2-5; TRBD1 aligns across 9 bases. CDR1 and CDR2 from the germline V gene are WNHNN and SYGVQD (reference sequence). The CDR3 has 14 residues. V lost 3 bases to trimming and J lost 1 base; unmatched junction nucleotides: 0. CDR3 amino acids: CASSEQGAQETQYF. CDR3 DNA: TGCGCCAGCAGTGAACAGGGGGCCCAAGAGACCCAGTACTTC.

This clonotype was seen repeatedly, ten times or more. Here the CDR3 DNA reads TGTGCCAGCAGCGTGATCGTGGGAGGGCCGGTAGATACGCAGTATTTT. Its protein product is CASSVIVGGPVDTQYF. The chain is built from TRBV9 and TRBJ2-3, with 7 bases that match TRBD2. Germline CDR1 is SGDLS and CDR2 is YYNGEE. The ends lost 2 bases at V and 5 bases at J; junction bases unmatched: 11. The CDR3 has 16 residues.

This clonotype was found many times. This chain joins TRBV28 and TRBJ1-4; TRBD1 aligns across 10 bases. Per the germline V gene, CDR1 is MDHEN and CDR2 is SYDVKM. CDR3 length: 14 residues. J gave up 6 bases and V 6 bases, and 4 bases lay outside the gene matches. The CDR3 here is CASSPGTGDEKLFF. CDR3 in DNA: TGTGCCAGCAGCCCCGGGACAGGGGATGAAAAACTGTTTTTT.

This rearrangement joins TRBV3-1 to TRBJ1-2; the D gene is possibly TRBD1 (5 bases). Germline V gene sequence: CDR1 LGHDT, CDR2 YNNKEL (reference sequence). Trimming cost V 0 bases and J 2 bases, with 7 bases left between them. The CDR3 covers 14 residues. CDR3 nucleotide sequence: TGTGCCAGCAGCCAAGAACGGGGGAACTATGGCTACACCTTC. Its protein product is CASSQERGNYGYTF.

This clonotype was seen ten or more times. V is TRBV28 and J is TRBJ2-7; 7 nucleotides line up with TRBD2. V shed 7 bases, J shed 7 bases, and the junction held 13 bases outside the gene matches. Per germline, CDR1 MDHEN and CDR2 SYDVKM. The CDR3 totals 14 residues. The CDR3 spells CASTPAGALGEQYF. The CDR3 coding sequence is TGTGCCAGCACGCCGGCGGGAGCCCTGGGGGAGCAGTACTTC.

J is TRBJ2-4 and V is TRBV6-5, with D perhaps matching TRBD1 (6 bases). CDR1 and CDR2 from the germline V gene are MNHEY and SVGAGI. V was trimmed by 11 bases and J by 1 base, leaving 9 bases between them. CDR3 length: 12 residues. The CDR3 nucleotides are TGTGCCCGCCAGGGGGCCAAAAACATTCAGTACTTC. As protein: CARQGAKNIQYF.

The chain couples TRBV4-1 to TRBJ2-1; 9 bases are shared with TRBD2. V trimming: 2 bases; J trimming: 5 bases; junction bases outside the gene matches: 7. The V gene's germline CDR1 is MGHRA and CDR2 YSYEKL. This CDR3 comprises 16 residues. The CDR3 DNA is TGCGCCAGCAGCCAACCCGGACTAGCGAGGGACAATGAGCAGTTCTTC. This encodes CASSQPGLARDNEQFF.

This clonotype was observed at least ten times. The chain carries TRBV27 and TRBJ2-7; D might be TRBD1 or TRBD2, each matching 5 bases. The V gene lost 5 bases and the J gene lost 3 bases, with 20 bases spanning the gap. Germline CDR1 MNHEY, CDR2 SMNVEV (reference sequence). The CDR3 is 16 residues long. CDR3 amino acids: CASSPPGLESIYEQYF. The DNA for the CDR3 is TGTGCCAGCAGTCCGCCGGGGCTAGAGTCGATCTACGAGCAGTACTTC.

The chain joins TRBV10-3 to TRBJ1-2; the match to TRBD1 covers 9 bases. CDR1 ENHRY and CDR2 SYGVKD come from the germline V gene. The CDR3 totals 14 residues. V lost 4 bases, J lost 6 bases, and 6 bases stayed unmatched. For the CDR3, the DNA is TGTGCCATCAGTGCATTACAGGGGGCGGATGGCTACACCTTC. As protein: CAISALQGADGYTF.

This clonotype was observed at least ten times. The rearrangement uses TRBV28 and TRBJ1-4; perhaps TRBD1 as D (5 bases). This CDR3 is 21 amino acids long. The ends were cut back, 1 base at V and 0 bases at J, with 24 bases in the middle. Germline V CDR1 and CDR2: MDHEN, SYDVKM. The CDR3 here is CASSLSVGRRGTETTNEKLFF. The CDR3 nucleotides are TGTGCCAGCAGTTTATCGGTAGGGAGACGGGGGACGGAAACAACTAATGAAAAACTGTTTTTT.

The V and J genes are TRBV6-4 and TRBJ2-1; 10 positions match TRBD2. The CDR3 is 17 residues long. Germline-derived CDR1 and CDR2 are MRHNA and SNTAGT. V was clipped by 2 bases and J by 0 bases; unmatched bases: 4. For the CDR3, the DNA is TGTGCCAGCAGTGACCCCGGACTAGCGGTCTCCTACAATGAGCAGTTCTTC. Its protein product is CASSDPGLAVSYNEQFF.

This clonotype showed up many times. The chain uses TRBV6-1 and TRBJ1-1; TRBD1 might be the D (6 bases). Trimming cost V 4 bases and J 10 bases, with 22 bases left between them. The germline CDR1 and CDR2 sequences are MNHNS and SASEGT. The CDR3 runs to 15 residues. CDR3 bases: TGTGCCAGCAGTGCCTACTTCGGGACAACCGAGGGAGCTTTCTTT. It specifies CASSAYFGTTEGAFF.

This clonotype was picked up a small number of times. V gene TRBV15 combines with J gene TRBJ1-4; 9 bases line up with TRBD1. Looked up from germline, CDR1 is LNHNV and CDR2 is YYDKDF (reference sequence). The trim removed 0 bases at V and 7 bases at J, leaving 9 bases unmatched. CDR3 size: 17 residues. CDR3 nucleotides: TGTGCCACCAGCAGAGATTCACAGGGGGCCCGCGGTGAAAAACTGTTTTTT. Its protein is CATSRDSQGARGEKLFF.

This sequence joins TRBV30 and TRBJ2-2; no reliable D call. Germline V CDR1 and CDR2: GTSNPN, SVGIG (reference sequence). The length of the CDR3 is 14 residues. The V end was cut by 1 base, the J end by 7 bases, with 13 bases between. The DNA for the CDR3 is TGTGCCTGGAGTGCCCTTCAGCGACTCGGGGAGCTGTTTTTT. Its protein product is CAWSALQRLGELFF.